Presented here are 21 T cell receptor beta chains from one specimen sequenced in a study of Ad26.COV2.S vaccination and SARS-CoV-2 variants. Profiling relied on immunoSEQ multiplex PCR, and the TCRdb table lists in-frame clones only, not all of them. The table lists about 400,000 clones, around nine tenths of them singletons. The treatment denotes: about 20 received Ad26.COV2.S at low or high dose, single or two shots; 5 received placebo; per-sample allocation not given. After the first vaccine or placebo injection, samples were drawn on day 63. This specimen consisted of peripheral blood, obtained in a trial of Ad26.COV2.S vaccine versus placebo. These receptors were collected from a person between 18 and 65 years old who received the Ad26.COV2.S COVID-19 vaccine or a placebo.

The chain carries TRBV19 and TRBJ1-6; D uncertain. This CDR3 region has 13 residues. V lost 5 bases and J lost 7, with 9 bases in between. Germline assignment: CDR1 LNHDA and CDR2 SQIVND (reference sequence). The CDR3 reads CASSPDGNSPLHF. The CDR3 nucleotides are TGTGCCAGTAGTCCGGATGGGAATTCACCCCTCCACTTT.

The chain carries TRBV18 and TRBJ1-2; D remains ambiguous. V was shortened by 3 bases and J by 7 bases, with 15 bases between the two germline ends. The CDR3 consists of 14 residues. Germline V gives CDR1 KGHSH, CDR2 LQKENI. The chain's CDR3 is CASSPDSGLGGYTF. For the CDR3, the DNA is TGTGCCAGCTCACCGGATTCCGGGTTGGGTGGCTACACCTTC.

The rearrangement links TRBV6-2 or TRBV6-3 to TRBJ2-7, with 8 bases lining up with TRBD1. The J segment lost 3 bases and the V segment lost 2 bases, leaving 15 bases of the junction unmatched. The germline CDR1 and CDR2 sequences are MNHEY and SVGEGT. This CDR3 has 18 residues. CDR3 sequence (DNA): TGTGCCAGCAGTTACATTTCCCAGGGGGCGCCGAGGGGCTACGAGCAGTACTTC. This translates into CASSYISQGAPRGYEQYF.

The sample holds a few counts of this clone. This chain links TRBV6-5 with TRBJ2-2; TRBD1 is a possible D gene (5 bases). CDR3 size: 15 residues. The germline gives CDR1 MNHEY, CDR2 SVGAGI. Trimming pared 2 bases from V and 4 bases from J, leaving 11 bases between. CDR3 residues: CASSYGQGGTGELFF. The CDR3 DNA is TGTGCCAGCAGTTACGGGCAGGGTGGCACCGGGGAGCTGTTTTTT.

The chain links TRBV11-3 to TRBJ2-7; D is tentatively TRBD1 or TRBD2 (5 bases each). This CDR3 is 15 amino acids long. Trimming removed 0 bases from V and 3 bases from J, with 12 bases in between. Germline lookup yields CDR1 SGHNT and CDR2 YENEEA. The CDR3 loop is CASSLESGPHYEQYF. CDR3 coding DNA: TGTGCCAGCAGCTTAGAATCGGGACCGCACTACGAGCAGTACTTC.

The chain uses TRBV5-5 and TRBJ1-1; tentative D call: TRBD1 (5 bases). V gave up 1 base and J gave up 0 bases, with 19 bases separating them. The CDR3 is 18 amino acids. The germline V gene encodes CDR1 SGHKS and CDR2 YYEKEE (reference sequence). The CDR3 nucleotides read TGTGCCAGCAGCTTGAACCACCCAGGGTCATCTATGAACACTGAAGCTTTCTTT. It codes for CASSLNHPGSSMNTEAFF.

The J gene is TRBJ1-5, the V gene TRBV6-1, with D maybe TRBD1 (6 bases). Per the germline V gene, CDR1 is MNHNS and CDR2 is SASEGT. Trimming left V 2 bases short and J 0 bases short, with 8 bases between. The CDR3 length is 15 residues. As DNA, the CDR3 is TGTGCCAGCAGTGAATTGGGGGCTAGCAATCAGCCCCAGCATTTT. Translation gives CASSELGASNQPQHF.

This chain connects TRBV9 to TRBJ1-3; D is uncertain. Germline V gene sequence: CDR1 SGDLS, CDR2 YYNGEE. V was pared by 0 bases and J by 4 bases, with 14 bases between. The CDR3 spans 16 residues. The CDR3 sequence: CASSVGTNFRGNTIYF. CDR3 coding DNA: TGTGCCAGCAGCGTAGGAACGAACTTCAGGGGAAACACCATATATTTT.

The chain couples TRBV18 to TRBJ2-1, with D hard to call. Trimming took 4 bases from V and 3 from J, leaving 7 bases between them. The germline V gene has CDR1 KGHSH and CDR2 LQKENI. There are 13 residues in the CDR3. The CDR3 region has the DNA TGTGCCAGCTCACACTTAGACTACAATGAGCAGTTCTTC. Protein product: CASSHLDYNEQFF.

The chain joins TRBV12-5 to TRBJ2-3, with D possibly being TRBD1 (6 bases). V lost 3 bases and J 4 bases, leaving 8 bases between the germline ends. The germline CDR1 and CDR2 sequences are LGHNT and FRNRAP. This CDR3 is 13 amino acids long. CDR3 DNA: TGTGCTAGTGGTTTTCAGGGGTCAGATACGCAGTATTTT. It codes for CASGFQGSDTQYF.

This rearrangement joins TRBV6-5 to TRBJ2-5, with D perhaps TRBD2 (6 bases). This CDR3 region has 15 residues. Germline V CDR1 and CDR2: MNHEY, SVGAGI. V lost 7 bases and J lost 3, with 18 bases in between. The CDR3 nucleotides are TGTGCCAGCATCTTCCGAAGTTGGGGGGAAGAGACCCAGTACTTC. This gives the protein CASIFRSWGEETQYF.

The chain links TRBV5-1 to TRBJ2-1; TRBD1 aligns across 8 bases. CDR3 length: 15 residues. Germline V gene sequence: CDR1 SGHRS, CDR2 YFSETQ. Trimming cost V 4 bases and J 12 bases; bases outside gene matches: 15. The CDR3 spells CASSNDRGDSYGQFF. CDR3 sequence (DNA): TGCGCCAGCAGCAACGACAGGGGTGACTCGTACGGGCAGTTCTTC.

The sample holds one count of this clone. The chain joins TRBV7-2 to TRBJ2-1; TRBD1 matches 8 bases. The CDR3 has 13 amino acids. V shed 5 bases, J shed 7 bases, and the junction held 4 bases outside the gene matches. From germline, CDR1 is SGHTA and CDR2 FQGNSA. DNA for the CDR3: TGTGCCAGCAGCGCGCAGGGGGCTAATGAGCAGTTCTTC. Translation: CASSAQGANEQFF.

V and J are TRBV7-9 and TRBJ1-1; D unclear. This CDR3 has 12 residues. Germline V CDR1 and CDR2: SEHNR, FQNEAQ (reference sequence). The V end lost 1 base, the J end lost 4 bases, and 4 bases lay between the germline ends. The CDR3 sequence: CASSLEATEAFF. The DNA for the CDR3 is TGTGCCAGCAGCTTAGAGGCCACTGAAGCTTTCTTT.

V usage is TRBV18 and J usage is TRBJ2-7; perhaps TRBD2 as D (5 bases). Germline V lookup: CDR1 KGHSH, CDR2 LQKENI. V lost 4 bases, J lost 6 bases, and 13 bases lay in between. This CDR3 comprises 13 residues. The DNA of the CDR3 is TGTGCCAGCTCACTCACCCGGAGCGGCGAGCAGTACTTC. Translated: CASSLTRSGEQYF.

The chain combines TRBV14 with TRBJ2-3, with a tentative D call TRBD1 (6 bases). From germline, CDR1 is SGHDN and CDR2 FVKESK. V lost 4 bases and J 3 bases, leaving 17 bases between the germline ends. The CDR3 has 16 residues. The CDR3 region is CASSPRQEIITDTQYF. The CDR3, as DNA: TGTGCCAGCAGCCCCCGACAGGAGATCATAACAGATACGCAGTATTTT.

Only one count was recorded for this clone. CDR3 bases: TGTGCCAGCAGCTTGGACCCCCTGAGGTCCCTTACAGATACGCAGTATTTT. Its translation is CASSLDPLRSLTDTQYF. The gene calls are TRBV5-4 and TRBJ2-3, with D uncertain. The CDR3 totals 17 residues. Germline V gene sequence: CDR1 SGHNT, CDR2 YYREEE (reference sequence). Trimming left V 0 bases short and J 3 bases short, with 17 bases between.

The J gene is TRBJ2-3, the V gene TRBV6-5, with 12 bases matching TRBD1. Germline V CDR1 and CDR2: MNHEY, SVGAGI. V lost 5 bases, J lost 7 bases, and 4 bases stayed unmatched. This CDR3 is built from 14 residues. The CDR3 bases are TGTGCCAGCAGTCAGGGACAGGGGGCGAATACGCAGTATTTT. Translated: CASSQGQGANTQYF.

The chain recombines TRBV5-1 with TRBJ2-5; D is uncertain. Germline CDR1 SGHRS, CDR2 YFSETQ. The CDR3 loop spans 14 amino acids. V lost 0 bases, J lost 5 bases, and 11 bases lay in between. CDR3 loop: CASSLGESRETQYF. CDR3 nucleotide sequence: TGCGCCAGCAGCTTGGGAGAATCGCGGGAGACCCAGTACTTC.

This chain uses TRBV28 with TRBJ2-4, with 9 bases identical to TRBD2. The CDR3 is made up of 16 amino acids. V shed 10 bases, J shed 3 bases, and the junction held 13 bases outside the gene matches. Germline V gene sequence: CDR1 MDHEN, CDR2 SYDVKM. The CDR3 nucleotides are TGTGCCACTTTGGGGGCTAGCGGGACCAACAAAAACATTCAGTACTTC. As protein: CATLGASGTNKNIQYF.

This clone turned up a few times. The rearrangement joins TRBV18 to TRBJ2-7; D not certain. Germline assignment: CDR1 KGHSH and CDR2 LQKENI. CDR3 length: 11 amino acids. Trimming left V 3 bases short and J 5 bases short, with 5 bases between. The DNA of the CDR3 is TGTGCCAGCTCACCGAAAAACGAGCAGTACTTC. Encoded protein: CASSPKNEQYF.